This T cell receptor beta chain was profiled in a study of identical twins. Study results and caveats: Findings depended on cross-sectional statistics rather than tracking the same donors. Monozygotic twins shared more out-of-frame TCR alpha than recombination models predicted.

All donors were healthy, and all were Caucasian. The germline gives CDR1 SQVTM, CDR2 ANQGSEA. With V trimmed by 3 bases and J by 0 bases, 9 bases remained unmatched. The length of the CDR3 is 16 residues. This clonotype was recorded many times. Its target is not known. TCRdb processed the 5' RACE reads anew with MiXCR; each CDR3 protein has one entry. The table includes 450,000 or so distinct CDR3 sequences, about a fifth detected once. This receptor was obtained from a man aged 50-59 years in good health. Specimen: naive T cells sorted from blood. The J gene is TRBJ2-7, the V gene TRBV29-1; the match to TRBD1 covers 9 bases. The CDR3 bases are TGCAGCGTTGACGGGACAGGGACGAGGAGCTCCTACGAGCAGTACTTC. Translated, it gives CSVDGTGTRSSYEQYF.